This T cell receptor beta chain originates from a study of CXCR3-negative and CXCR3-positive naive CD8 T cells. The germline CDR1 and CDR2 sequences are SGHTA and FQGNSA. The length of the CDR3 is 18 residues. With respect to this clonotype: Its antigen is unknown.

Study observations and caveats: Relative to CXCR3-negative naive cells, CXCR3-positive naive cells had more hydrophobic TRB CDR3s. Naive subsets were similarly diverse, while memory CD8+ repertoires were much less diverse. Partial loss of CXCR3 expression followed cryopreservation; most assays used fresh PBMCs. Naive cells used TRBV-TRBJ genes in much the same way whether CXCR3-negative or CXCR3-positive; memory cells did not.

The libraries of TRB cDNA were constructed through 5' RACE using UMI labels. Each CDR3 protein gets one entry in TCRdb, which reprocessed the 5' RACE reads and gives no DNA. The sample spans around 88,000 distinct CDR3 sequences; the ten largest clones claim under 0.95%. The source of this sequence is a human donor in good health. Some clones in this sample may be carry-over from other donors' samples. Sequencing was carried out using naive CXCR3+ CD8+ T cells from blood. Stated subset: CD45RO-CCR7+CD27+CD95- naive CD8+ T cells expressing CXCR3 (TNR3+). The chain employs TRBV7-2 and TRBJ2-5; lacking DNA, the TRBD1 call made by TCRdb goes unchecked. The CDR3 is CASSLLPGRMGSQETQYF.